The 28 T cell receptor beta chains reported below all come from one sample, sequenced in a study of CD8 T cells in Susac syndrome. cDNA came from around 0.5 to 1 ug RNA primed by random hexamers. TCRdb reprocessed the immunoSEQ multiplex PCR reads with MiXCR, giving one entry per CDR3 protein. The sample contains 210,000 or so distinct CDR3 sequences, 92% of which appear only once. The material sequenced was CD8+ T cells from PBMCs. These receptors came from a human donor with multiple sclerosis.

This clonotype was found once. The V gene is TRBV27, the J gene TRBJ1-2; D is possibly TRBD1 (5 bases). This CDR3 contains 13 residues. V lost 2 bases and J 4 bases, leaving 8 bases between the germline ends. Per germline, CDR1 MNHEY and CDR2 SMNVEV (reference sequence). CDR3 nucleotides: TGTGCCAGCAGTTTAAGGCAGGGCTATGGCTACACCTTC. Protein product: CASSLRQGYGYTF.

This sequence joins TRBV23-1 and TRBJ2-5; D may correspond to TRBD1 or TRBD2 (6 bases each). TRBV23-1 is assigned to the ORF class and has an uncertain function. The CDR3 spans 15 residues. The V and J ends lost 6 bases and 4 bases respectively, with 18 bases between them. CDR3 bases: TGCGCCAGCAGCCGTCCCCGGGGGCTGGGAGAGACCCAGTACTTC. It translates to CASSRPRGLGETQYF.

The chain couples TRBV4-2 to TRBJ2-7; tentatively, D is TRBD2 (5 bases). V shed 0 bases and J shed 0 bases, with 15 bases lying between them. The CDR3 has 17 amino acids. In germline, CDR1 is LGHNA, CDR2 YNFKEQ. CDR3 DNA: TGTGCCAGCAGCCAAGATTTAGCGCGTCCTCTCTCCTACGAGCAGTACTTC. It codes for CASSQDLARPLSYEQYF.

V usage is TRBV4-2 and J usage is TRBJ1-5, with TRBD1 matching 7 bases. Germline V gene data show CDR1 as LGHNA and CDR2 as YNFKEQ. J lost 5 bases, V lost 0 bases, and 4 bases had no gene match. The CDR3 loop spans 15 amino acids. The CDR3 coding sequence is TGTGCCAGCAGCCAAGAAAGGGACAGTGATCAGCCCCAGCATTTT. This gives the protein CASSQERDSDQPQHF.

The chain has TRBV6-5 and TRBJ1-2, with D perhaps matching TRBD1 (5 bases). The CDR3 has 16 residues. Looked up from germline, CDR1 is MNHEY and CDR2 is SVGAGI. Trimming removed 0 bases at V and 3 bases at J, with 14 bases between. DNA for the CDR3: TGTGCCAGCAGTTACTCGAATTCGGCCAGGGACTATGGCTACACCTTC. This sequence encodes CASSYSNSARDYGYTF.

The chain uses TRBV30 and TRBJ2-4; D is ambiguous. The germline V and J ends were trimmed by 6 bases and 2 bases, with 14 bases remaining between them. CDR3 length: 14 amino acids. Germline-derived CDR1 and CDR2 are GTSNPN and SVGIG (reference sequence). Here the CDR3 DNA reads TGTGCCTGCCGAGAGCCGGGTACCAAAAACATTCAGTACTTC. Protein sequence: CACREPGTKNIQYF. The variable domain in full, with the rest retrieved from reference TRBV30 and TRBJ2-4, is SQTIHQWPATLVQPVGSPLSLECTVEGTSNPNLYWYRQAAGRGLQLLFYSVGIGQISSEVPQNLSASRPQDRQFILSSKKLLLSDSGFYLCACREPGTKNIQYFGAGTRLSVL.

The chain combines TRBV5-6 with TRBJ1-6; D remains unclear. V was trimmed by 2 bases and J by 10 bases, leaving 7 bases between them. The germline V gene has CDR1 SGHDT and CDR2 YYEEEE. The CDR3 contains 12 residues. The CDR3 DNA follows: TGTGCCAGCAGCTTCGGATCCTCACCCCTCCACTTT. Translating gives CASSFGSSPLHF.

V usage is TRBV7-9 and J usage is TRBJ2-7; 10 bases line up with TRBD2. Germline CDR1 is SEHNR and CDR2 is FQNEAQ (reference sequence). The CDR3 spans 14 residues. V was clipped by 7 bases and J by 1 base; unmatched bases: 4. The CDR3 region has the DNA TGTGCCAGCACTAAAGCGGGAGGGTCCTACGAGCAGTACTTC. It yields the protein CASTKAGGSYEQYF. Full variable domain (missing parts from reference TRBV7-9 and TRBJ2-7): DTGVSQNPRHKITKRGQNVTFRCDPISEHNRLYWYRQTLGQGPEFLTYFQNEAQLEKSRLLSDRFSAERPKGSFSTLEIQRTEQGDSAMYLCASTKAGGSYEQYFGPGTRLTVT.

This clonotype was picked up a small number of times. The chain carries TRBV2 and TRBJ1-1; 7 nucleotides match TRBD1. CDR1 SNHLY and CDR2 FYNNEI come from the germline V gene. With 3 bases clipped from V and 5 bases from J, the junction kept 3 bases outside the gene matches. The CDR3 loop spans 13 amino acids. CDR3 amino acids: CASSEGRGTEAFF. CDR3 DNA: TGTGCCAGCAGTGAGGGCAGGGGGACTGAAGCTTTCTTT.

The gene calls are TRBV7-9 and TRBJ1-1; weak D call: TRBD1 (6 bases). The CDR3 has 13 amino acids. Looked up from germline, CDR1 is SEHNR and CDR2 is FQNEAQ (reference sequence). Trimming shortened V by 7 bases and J by 5 bases, and 14 bases separated the two germline ends. As DNA, the CDR3 is TGTGCCAGCACTATTATGAGGGGGACTGAAGCTTTCTTT. It specifies CASTIMRGTEAFF. The complete variable domain, with remaining parts taken from reference TRBV7-9 and TRBJ1-1, reads DTGVSQNPRHKITKRGQNVTFRCDPISEHNRLYWYRQTLGQGPEFLTYFQNEAQLEKSRLLSDRFSAERPKGSFSTLEIQRTEQGDSAMYLCASTIMRGTEAFFGQGTRLTVV.

The V and J genes are TRBV29-1 and TRBJ2-1; D not resolved. Per germline, CDR1 SQVTM and CDR2 ANQGSEA. The V gene lost 6 bases and the J gene lost 4 bases, with 16 bases spanning the gap. CDR3 size: 14 residues. The CDR3 DNA sequence: TGCAGCGTCCCTACGGTTAGTGAGTACAATGAGCAGTTCTTC. Translating it yields CSVPTVSEYNEQFF.

The chain is built from TRBV5-8 and TRBJ2-1, with D unresolved. Germline assignment: CDR1 SGHTS and CDR2 YDEGEE. Trimming removed 2 bases at V and 4 bases at J, with 10 bases between. This CDR3 spans 14 amino acids. This CDR3 is CASSFGDTYNEQFF. For the CDR3, the DNA is TGTGCCAGCAGCTTTGGTGACACTTACAATGAGCAGTTCTTC.

The genes are TRBV19 and TRBJ1-1, with 7 nucleotides matching TRBD1. This CDR3 comprises 15 residues. The J segment lost 0 bases and the V segment lost 9 bases, leaving 10 bases of the junction unmatched. CDR1 LNHDA and CDR2 SQIVND come from the germline V gene (reference sequence). The chain's CDR3 is CASLQGLNMNTEAFF. The CDR3, as DNA: TGTGCCAGCCTACAGGGGCTAAATATGAACACTGAAGCTTTCTTT.

This clonotype appeared once. The chain couples TRBV9 to TRBJ1-3; unclear D gene. Germline values: CDR1 SGDLS, CDR2 YYNGEE. Trimming took 4 bases from V and 4 from J, leaving 12 bases between them. CDR3 size: 14 residues. This CDR3 is CASSLPDGGNTIYF. CDR3 nucleotide sequence: TGTGCCAGCAGCTTACCCGACGGAGGAAACACCATATATTTT. The full variable domain, its missing parts supplied by reference TRBV9 and TRBJ1-3, is DSGVTQTPKHLITATGQRVTLRCSPRSGDLSVYWYQQSLDQGLQFLIQYYNGEERAKGNILERFSAQQFPDLHSELNLSSLELGDSALYFCASSLPDGGNTIYFGEGSWLTVV.

The CDR3 region has the DNA TGTGCCATCAAGGGGGACGGCAATCAGCCCCAGCATTTT. Translation gives CAIKGDGNQPQHF. The chain employs TRBV10-3 and TRBJ1-5, with D perhaps matching TRBD1 (6 bases). Trimming stripped 7 bases from V and 2 bases from J, with 9 bases between. Per the germline V gene, CDR1 is ENHRY and CDR2 is SYGVKD. This CDR3 region has 13 residues.

The chain carries TRBV20-1 and TRBJ2-7; possible D gene TRBD2, 6 bases. V was shortened by 4 bases and J by 4 bases, with 14 bases between the two germline ends. From germline, CDR1 is DFQATT and CDR2 SNEGSKA (reference sequence). The CDR3 is 13 residues long. DNA for the CDR3: TGCAGTGCTATACCGGGAGCATCGTACGAGCAGTACTTC. Protein sequence: CSAIPGASYEQYF.

The chain joins TRBV27 to TRBJ2-5; tentatively, D is TRBD1 (6 bases). V was shortened by 4 bases and J by 7 bases, with 10 bases between the two germline ends. Germline loops: CDR1 MNHEY, CDR2 SMNVEV (reference sequence). The CDR3 spans 12 residues. DNA of the CDR3: TGTGCCAGCAGTTCAAGAGGGGGGACCCAGTACTTC. This translates into CASSSRGGTQYF.

The rearrangement links TRBV5-6 to TRBJ2-7; D is possibly TRBD1 (6 bases). Germline CDR1 reads SGHDT; CDR2 reads YYEEEE. V lost 4 bases and J lost 0, with 17 bases in between. The CDR3 length is 16 residues. The CDR3 protein is CASSPQGSSYSYEQYF. For the CDR3, the DNA is TGTGCCAGCAGCCCCCAGGGGAGTTCCTACTCCTACGAGCAGTACTTC.

The chain carries TRBV30 and TRBJ2-3, with D perhaps matching TRBD1 or TRBD2 (6 bases each). The CDR3 is made up of 11 amino acids. V lost 1 base, J lost 10 bases, and 9 bases lay in between. Germline V gene data show CDR1 as GTSNPN and CDR2 as SVGIG (reference sequence). The CDR3 DNA follows: TGTGCCTGGAGTGAGGGGGAGGCGCAGTATTTT. Translation: CAWSEGEAQYF.

The rearrangement uses TRBV5-8 and TRBJ1-1; no clear D. Germline V gives CDR1 SGHTS, CDR2 YDEGEE. V was pared by 5 bases and J by 1 base, with 9 bases between. This CDR3 spans 13 amino acids. Here the CDR3 DNA reads TGTGCCAGCAGACTTGTTACGAACACTGAAGCTTTCTTT. This gives the protein CASRLVTNTEAFF. Supplemented by reference TRBV5-8 and TRBJ1-1, the full variable domain reads EAGVTQSPTHLIKTRGQQATLRCSPISGHTSVYWYQQALGLGLQFLLWYDEGEERNRGNFPPRFSGRQFPNYSSELNVNALELEDSALYLCASRLVTNTEAFFGQGTRLTVV.

The rearrangement links TRBV27 to TRBJ2-1; no firm D call. V was trimmed by 5 bases and J by 2 bases, leaving 7 bases between them. The germline V gene encodes CDR1 MNHEY and CDR2 SMNVEV (reference sequence). The CDR3 has 13 residues. This CDR3 is CASSPDTYNEQFF. CDR3 nucleotide sequence: TGTGCCAGCAGTCCTGATACCTACAATGAGCAGTTCTTC.

This rearrangement joins TRBV6-1 to TRBJ2-5; the D gene is possibly TRBD2 (6 bases). The CDR3 runs to 14 residues. Germline CDR1 reads MNHNS; CDR2 reads SASEGT. With 6 bases removed from V and 1 base from J, the gap between germline ends came to 12 bases. CDR3 amino acids: CASSAGTFQETQYF. DNA of the CDR3: TGTGCCAGCAGCGCCGGGACTTTCCAAGAGACCCAGTACTTC.

J is TRBJ1-2 and V is TRBV6-2 or TRBV6-3, with D perhaps TRBD1 (6 bases). CDR1 MNHEY and CDR2 SVGEGT come from the germline V gene. V was cut by 4 bases and J by 4 bases, with 10 bases left in between. The CDR3 length is 13 residues. The CDR3 here is CASSSTGTYGYTF. In nucleotides, the CDR3 is TGTGCCAGCAGTTCAACAGGGACCTATGGCTACACCTTC.

The V gene is TRBV13, the J gene TRBJ2-5; D uncertain. Per the germline V gene, CDR1 is PRHDT and CDR2 is FYEKMQ (reference sequence). There are 15 residues in the CDR3. Trimming left V 2 bases short and J 5 bases short, with 15 bases between. CDR3 bases: TGTGCCAGCAGCTTATCCTACCTTGATAGGGAGACCCAGTACTTC. Protein: CASSLSYLDRETQYF. Supplemented by reference TRBV13 and TRBJ2-5, the full variable domain reads AAGVIQSPRHLIKEKRETATLKCYPIPRHDTVYWYQQGPGQDPQFLISFYEKMQSDKGSIPDRFSAQQFSDYHSELNMSSLELGDSALYFCASSLSYLDRETQYFGPGTRLLVL.

The sample holds one count of this clonotype. The rearrangement links TRBV19 to TRBJ1-1; D is uncertain. The germline gives CDR1 LNHDA, CDR2 SQIVND (reference sequence). The CDR3 consists of 15 residues. The V end lost 5 bases, the J end lost 1 base, and 14 bases lay between the germline ends. In DNA form, the CDR3 reads TGTGCCAGTAGTGACGTCTGGGTCGAGAACACTGAAGCTTTCTTT. As protein: CASSDVWVENTEAFF. The full variable domain, rest sourced from reference TRBV19 and TRBJ1-1, is DGGITQSPKYLFRKEGQNVTLSCEQNLNHDAMYWYRQDPGQGLRLIYYSQIVNDFQKGDIAEGYSVSREKKESFPLTVTSAQKNPTAFYLCASSDVWVENTEAFFGQGTRLTVV.

The chain is built from TRBV6-1 and TRBJ1-4; D uncertain. The germline CDR1 and CDR2 sequences are MNHNS and SASEGT. V was pared by 2 bases and J by 3 bases, with 7 bases between. The CDR3 length is 14 residues. The CDR3: CASSEWAANEKLFF. The CDR3 coding sequence is TGTGCCAGCAGTGAATGGGCAGCTAATGAAAAACTGTTTTTT.

V is TRBV7-9 and J is TRBJ2-2; D possibly matches TRBD1 or TRBD2 (6 bases each). CDR3 length: 17 amino acids. CDR1 and CDR2 from the germline V gene are SEHNR and FQNEAQ (reference sequence). Trimming took 10 bases from V and 2 from J, leaving 23 bases between them. This chain's CDR3 is CATPSGRGEPNTGELFF. The CDR3 DNA follows: TGTGCCACCCCCTCTGGTAGGGGGGAGCCAAACACCGGGGAGCTGTTTTTT.

The rearrangement uses TRBV12-3 or TRBV12-4 and TRBJ2-7; 8 bases map to TRBD1. The CDR3 has 11 residues. The trim removed 5 bases at V and 9 bases at J, leaving 3 bases unmatched. The CDR3 loop reads CASSVDRVQYF. The CDR3, as DNA: TGTGCCAGCAGTGTGGACAGGGTGCAGTACTTC.